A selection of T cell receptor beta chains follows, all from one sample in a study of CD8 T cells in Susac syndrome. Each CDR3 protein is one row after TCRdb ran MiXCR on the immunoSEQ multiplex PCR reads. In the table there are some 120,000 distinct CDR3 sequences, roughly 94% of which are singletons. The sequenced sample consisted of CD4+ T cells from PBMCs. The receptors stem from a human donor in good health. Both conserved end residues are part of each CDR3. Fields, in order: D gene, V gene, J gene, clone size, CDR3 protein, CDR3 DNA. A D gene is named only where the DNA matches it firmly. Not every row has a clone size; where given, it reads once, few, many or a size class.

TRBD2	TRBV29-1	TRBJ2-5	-	CSVTGLAGVETQYF	TGCAGCGTAACGGGACTAGCGGGAGTGGAGACCCAGTACTTC
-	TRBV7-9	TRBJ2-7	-	CASSPSEQYF	TGTGCCAGCAGCCCCTCCGAGCAGTACTTC
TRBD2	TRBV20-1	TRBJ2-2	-	CSAGGLLNTGELFF	TGCAGTGCTGGGGGACTATTAAACACCGGGGAGCTGTTTTTT
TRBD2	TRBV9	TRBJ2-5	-	CASSQREGQETQYF	TGTGCCAGCAGCCAGCGGGAGGGACAAGAGACCCAGTACTTC
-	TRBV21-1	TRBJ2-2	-	CASSNSSGGTFHTGELFF	TGTGCCAGCAGCAATTCTAGCGGGGGCACTTTTCACACCGGGGAGCTGTTTTTT
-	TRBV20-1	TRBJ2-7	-	CSAENDPGTYEQYF	TGCAGTGCAGAAAATGATCCCGGTACCTACGAGCAGTACTTC
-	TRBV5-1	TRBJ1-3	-	CASSQDQWRRGSGNTIYF	TGCGCCAGCAGCCAGGACCAGTGGCGGAGGGGGTCTGGAAACACCATATATTTT
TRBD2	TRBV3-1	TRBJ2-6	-	CASSNGLAGDSGANVLTF	TGTGCCAGCAGCAATGGACTAGCGGGAGACTCTGGGGCCAACGTCCTGACTTTC
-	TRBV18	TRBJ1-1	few	CASSTDRNTEAFF	TGTGCCAGCTCCACCGACAGGAACACTGAAGCTTTCTTT
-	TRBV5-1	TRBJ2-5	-	CASSLGEPGETQYF	TGCGCCAGCAGCTTGGGGGAACCGGGGGAGACCCAGTACTTC
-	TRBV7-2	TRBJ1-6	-	CASSVEGSHYSPLHF	TGTGCCAGCAGCGTGGAGGGTTCCCACTATTCACCCCTCCACTTT
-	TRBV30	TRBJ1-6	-	CAWSDLGHYNSPLHF	TGTGCCTGGAGTGACCTAGGGCACTATAATTCACCCCTCCACTTT
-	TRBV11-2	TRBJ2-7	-	CASSSDRTYGQYF	TGTGCCAGCAGCTCAGACAGAACCTACGGGCAGTACTTC
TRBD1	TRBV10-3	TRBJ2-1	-	CASGTGTSGEQFF	TGTGCCTCTGGGACAGGGACATCAGGTGAGCAGTTCTTC
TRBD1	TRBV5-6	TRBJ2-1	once	CASSLGGQGYNEQFF	TGTGCCAGCAGCTTGGGGGGACAGGGGTACAATGAGCAGTTCTTC
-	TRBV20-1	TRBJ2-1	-	CSARLDGRGNEQFF	TGCAGTGCTAGGTTGGACGGGAGAGGGAATGAGCAGTTCTTC
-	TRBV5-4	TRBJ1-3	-	CASSLGESGNTIYF	TGTGCCAGCAGCTTGGGGGAGTCTGGAAACACCATATATTTT
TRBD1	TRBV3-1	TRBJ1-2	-	CASRLTGEYGYTF	TGTGCCAGCAGACTGACAGGGGAGTATGGCTACACCTTC
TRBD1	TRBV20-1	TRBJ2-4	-	CSARVQGALTKNIQYF	TGCAGTGCTAGGGTACAGGGGGCGCTGACCAAAAACATTCAGTACTTC
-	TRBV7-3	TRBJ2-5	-	CASSLTGDYQETQYF	TGTGCCAGCAGCCTGACAGGAGACTACCAAGAGACCCAGTACTTC
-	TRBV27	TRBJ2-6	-	CARPYASGANVLTF	TGTGCCAGACCCTACGCTTCTGGGGCCAACGTCCTGACTTTC
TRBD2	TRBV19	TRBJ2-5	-	CASNNWASGETQYF	TGTGCCAGTAACAATTGGGCTAGCGGTGAGACCCAGTACTTC
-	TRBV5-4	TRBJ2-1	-	CASSLDGGNNEQFF	TGTGCCAGCAGCTTGGATGGTGGAAACAATGAGCAGTTCTTC
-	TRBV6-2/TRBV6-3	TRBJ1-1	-	CASSYDGGNTEAFF	TGTGCCAGCAGTTACGATGGGGGGAACACTGAAGCTTTCTTT
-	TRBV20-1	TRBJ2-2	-	CSAPDVGRDTGELFF	TGCAGTGCCCCAGATGTGGGGAGAGACACCGGGGAGCTGTTTTTT
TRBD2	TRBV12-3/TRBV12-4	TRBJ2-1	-	CASKWEGDEQFF	TGTGCCAGCAAATGGGAGGGCGATGAGCAGTTCTTC
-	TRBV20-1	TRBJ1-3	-	CSAGQEWGGYSGNTIYF	TGCAGTGCTGGCCAGGAGTGGGGAGGTTACTCTGGAAACACCATATATTTT
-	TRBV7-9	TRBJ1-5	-	CASTDGGVGQPQHF	TGTGCCAGCACCGATGGGGGGGTGGGTCAGCCCCAGCATTTT
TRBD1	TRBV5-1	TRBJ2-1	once	CASSQGTVNNEQFF	TGCGCCAGCAGCCAAGGGACAGTCAACAATGAGCAGTTCTTC
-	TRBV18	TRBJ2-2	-	CASSRLTPTGAGELFF	TGTGCCAGCTCACGTTTGACTCCTACTGGAGCCGGGGAGCTGTTTTTT
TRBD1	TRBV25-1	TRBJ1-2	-	CASSEFVLQGREGYTF	TGTGCCAGCAGTGAATTTGTCTTACAGGGGAGAGAGGGCTACACCTTC
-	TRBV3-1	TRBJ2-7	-	CASSQEETDSTKQYF	TGTGCCAGCAGCCAAGAGGAAACGGACTCTACGAAGCAGTACTTC
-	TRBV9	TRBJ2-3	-	CASSVGAETSTDTQYF	TGTGCCAGCAGCGTAGGTGCAGAAACTAGCACAGATACGCAGTATTTT
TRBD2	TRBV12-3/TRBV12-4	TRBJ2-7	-	CASSSTGTTEQYF	TGTGCCAGCAGTTCAACCGGGACTACAGAGCAGTACTTC
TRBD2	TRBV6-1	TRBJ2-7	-	CASSEMLAEVYEQYF	TGTGCCAGCAGTGAAATGCTAGCGGAGGTCTACGAGCAGTACTTC
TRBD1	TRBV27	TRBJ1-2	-	CASSLTPPDRGAFYTF	TGTGCCAGCAGTTTAACCCCTCCCGACAGGGGAGCCTTCTACACCTTC
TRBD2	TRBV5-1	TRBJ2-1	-	CASSLAASGYNEQFF	TGCGCCAGCAGCTTGGCGGCTAGCGGATACAATGAGCAGTTCTTC
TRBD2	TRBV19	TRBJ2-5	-	CASSMTSGRAGETQYF	TGTGCCAGTAGTATGACTAGCGGGAGGGCCGGGGAGACCCAGTACTTC
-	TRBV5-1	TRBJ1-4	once	CASSLQGPTTNEKLFF	TGCGCCAGCAGCTTGCAGGGGCCCACAACTAATGAAAAACTGTTTTTT
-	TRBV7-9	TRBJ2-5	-	CASRRNTVQETQYF	TGTGCCAGCAGACGAAACACAGTCCAAGAGACCCAGTACTTC